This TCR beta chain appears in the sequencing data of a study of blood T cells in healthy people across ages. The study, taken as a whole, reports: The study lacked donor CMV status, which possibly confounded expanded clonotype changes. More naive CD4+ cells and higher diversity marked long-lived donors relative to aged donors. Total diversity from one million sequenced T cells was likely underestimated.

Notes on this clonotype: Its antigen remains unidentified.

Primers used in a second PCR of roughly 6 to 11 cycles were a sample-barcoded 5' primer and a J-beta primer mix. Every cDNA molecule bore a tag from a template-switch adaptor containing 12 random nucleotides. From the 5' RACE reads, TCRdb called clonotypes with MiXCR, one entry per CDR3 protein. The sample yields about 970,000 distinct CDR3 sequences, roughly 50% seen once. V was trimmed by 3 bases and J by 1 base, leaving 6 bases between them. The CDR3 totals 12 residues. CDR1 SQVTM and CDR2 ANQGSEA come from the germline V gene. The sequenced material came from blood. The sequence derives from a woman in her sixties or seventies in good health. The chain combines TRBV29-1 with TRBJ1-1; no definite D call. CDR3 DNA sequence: TGCAGCGTTGACAGGCAGAACACTGAAGCTTTCTTT. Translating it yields CSVDRQNTEAFF.